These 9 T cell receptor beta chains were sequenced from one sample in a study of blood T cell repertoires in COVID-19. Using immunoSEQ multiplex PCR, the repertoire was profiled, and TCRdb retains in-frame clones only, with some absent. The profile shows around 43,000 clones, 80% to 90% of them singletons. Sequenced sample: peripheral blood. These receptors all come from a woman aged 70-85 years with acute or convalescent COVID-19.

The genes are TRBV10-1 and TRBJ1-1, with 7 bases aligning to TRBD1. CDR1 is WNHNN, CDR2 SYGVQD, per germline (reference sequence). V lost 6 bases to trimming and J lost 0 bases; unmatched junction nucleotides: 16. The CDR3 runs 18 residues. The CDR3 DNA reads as TGCGCCAGCAGAAGACCCCACCGGGACAGAGGCATGAACACTGAAGCTTTCTTT. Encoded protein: CASRRPHRDRGMNTEAFF.

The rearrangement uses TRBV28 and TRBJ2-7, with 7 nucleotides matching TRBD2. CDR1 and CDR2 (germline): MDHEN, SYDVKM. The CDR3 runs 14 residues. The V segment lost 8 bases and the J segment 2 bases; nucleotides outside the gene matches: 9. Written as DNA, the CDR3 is TGTGCCAGCGGGGGTAGCGGGCCTGCCTACGAGCAGTACGTC. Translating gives CASGGSGPAYEQYV.

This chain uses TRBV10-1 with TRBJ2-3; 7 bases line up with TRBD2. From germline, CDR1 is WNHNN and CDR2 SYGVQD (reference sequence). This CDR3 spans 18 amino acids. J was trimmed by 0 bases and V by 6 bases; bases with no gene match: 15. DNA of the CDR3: TGCGCCAGCAGCAACCGGGGAGGGCAATACTCTAGCACAGATACGCAGTATTTT. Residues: CASSNRGGQYSSTDTQYF.

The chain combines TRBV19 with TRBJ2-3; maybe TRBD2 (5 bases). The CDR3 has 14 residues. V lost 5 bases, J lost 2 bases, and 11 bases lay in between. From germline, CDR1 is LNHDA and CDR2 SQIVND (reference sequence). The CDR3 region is CASSPTGNTDTQYF. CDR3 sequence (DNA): TGTGCCAGTAGTCCCACCGGGAACACAGATACGCAGTATTTT. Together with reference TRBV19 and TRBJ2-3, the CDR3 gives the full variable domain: DGGITQSPKYLFRKEGQNVTLSCEQNLNHDAMYWYRQDPGQGLRLIYYSQIVNDFQKGDIAEGYSVSREKKESFPLTVTSAQKNPTAFYLCASSPTGNTDTQYFGPGTRLTVL.

The CDR3 coding sequence is TGTGCCAGCAGCGGGGTAGCGGCGAACACCGGGGAGCTGTTTTTT. Translated, it gives CASSGVAANTGELFF. The V gene is TRBV7-6, the J gene TRBJ2-2, with TRBD2 as a possible D gene (6 bases). Germline-derived CDR1 and CDR2 are SGHVS and FNYEAQ. This CDR3 has 15 amino acids. Trimming stripped 5 bases from V and 0 bases from J, with 10 bases between.

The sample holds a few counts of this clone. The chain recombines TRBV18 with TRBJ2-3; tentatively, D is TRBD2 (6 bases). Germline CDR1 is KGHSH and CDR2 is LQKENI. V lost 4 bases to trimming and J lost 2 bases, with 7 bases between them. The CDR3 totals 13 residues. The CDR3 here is CASSRDFTDTQYF. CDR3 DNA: TGTGCCAGCTCACGGGACTTCACAGATACGCAGTATTTT.

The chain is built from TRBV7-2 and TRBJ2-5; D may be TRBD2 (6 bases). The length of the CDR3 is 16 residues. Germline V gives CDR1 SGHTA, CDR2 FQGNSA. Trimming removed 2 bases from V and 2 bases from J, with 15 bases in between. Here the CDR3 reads CASSLLGLALQETQYF. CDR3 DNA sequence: TGTGCCAGCAGCTTATTGGGCCTAGCGTTGCAAGAGACCCAGTACTTC.

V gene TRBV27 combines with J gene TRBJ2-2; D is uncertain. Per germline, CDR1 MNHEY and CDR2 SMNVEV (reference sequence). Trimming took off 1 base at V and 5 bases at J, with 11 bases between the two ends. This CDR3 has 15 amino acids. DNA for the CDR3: TGTGCCAGCAGTTTATGGCCCGACGGGACCGGGGAGCTGTTTTTT. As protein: CASSLWPDGTGELFF.

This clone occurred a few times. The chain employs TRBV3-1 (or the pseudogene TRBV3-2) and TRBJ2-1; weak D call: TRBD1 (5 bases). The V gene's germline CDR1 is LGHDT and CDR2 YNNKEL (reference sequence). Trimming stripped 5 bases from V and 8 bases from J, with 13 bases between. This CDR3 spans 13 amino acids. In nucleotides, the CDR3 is TGTGCCAGCAGCGTCTGCAGGGCTGATGAGCAGTTCTTC. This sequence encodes CASSVCRADEQFF.